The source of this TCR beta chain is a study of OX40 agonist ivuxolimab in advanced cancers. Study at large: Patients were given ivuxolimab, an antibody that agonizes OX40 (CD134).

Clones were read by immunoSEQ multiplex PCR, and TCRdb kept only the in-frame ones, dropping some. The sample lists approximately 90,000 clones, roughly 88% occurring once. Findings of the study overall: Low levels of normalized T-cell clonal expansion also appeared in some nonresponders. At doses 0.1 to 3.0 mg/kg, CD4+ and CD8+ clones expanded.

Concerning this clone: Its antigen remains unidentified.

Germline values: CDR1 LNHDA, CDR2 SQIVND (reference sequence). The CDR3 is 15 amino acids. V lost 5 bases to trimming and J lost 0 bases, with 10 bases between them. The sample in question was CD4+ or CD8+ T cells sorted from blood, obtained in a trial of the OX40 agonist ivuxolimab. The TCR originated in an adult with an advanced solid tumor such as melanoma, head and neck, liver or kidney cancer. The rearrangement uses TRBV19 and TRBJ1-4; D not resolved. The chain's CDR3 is CASSGVDATNEKLFF. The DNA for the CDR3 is TGTGCCAGTAGTGGGGTAGACGCAACTAATGAAAAACTGTTTTTT.